This T cell receptor (beta chain) appears in the sequencing data of a study of blood T cells in healthy people across ages. The CDR3 consists of 18 residues. Trimming stripped 2 bases from V and 5 bases from J, with 25 bases between. CDR1 SQVTM and CDR2 ANQGSEA come from the germline V gene. This clonotype occurred many times. Primers used in a second PCR of about 7 to 12 cycles were a sample-barcoded 5' primer and a J-beta primer mix. Through a template-switch adaptor with 12 random nucleotides, each cDNA molecule received a tag. TCRdb ran MiXCR on the 5' RACE reads and lists one entry per CDR3 protein. The sample lists more than 650,000 distinct CDR3 sequences, about 24% seen once, with roughly 22% in the top ten.

Specimen: blood. The V and J genes are TRBV29-1 and TRBJ2-1; D is uncertain. The source is a man aged 65-85 years in good health. CDR3 region: CSVEYGVSAGAFDNEQFF. CDR3 bases: TGCAGCGTTGAATATGGGGTGTCGGCAGGAGCTTTTGACAATGAGCAGTTCTTC.